This T cell receptor (beta chain) is drawn from a study of cytomegalovirus exposure and HLA in healthy donors. About this clone itself: Its target is not known.

Trimming cost V 7 bases and J 7 bases; bases outside gene matches: 4. Germline V gene data show CDR1 as MNHNS and CDR2 as SASEGT. The CDR3 extends over 13 amino acids. Study-wide results and caveats: The records held CMV serostatus as the only immune exposure information. Analyzed later, most CMV-associated TCR beta chains appeared HLA-restricted. Most TCR sequences were seen very rarely across donors, but some public TCRs occurred in many. The HLA-A and HLA-B alleles of most subjects were reportedly predicted accurately from TCR beta sequences.

The PCR had 60 Vbeta and 13 Jbeta primers. This table comes from immunoSEQ multiplex PCR, and its TCRdb copy is limited to in-frame clones, with some not included. Its table lists some 110,000 clones. The sequenced material came from PBMCs. The J gene is TRBJ1-4, the V gene TRBV6-1, with TRBD1 matching 9 bases. This clonotype was obtained from a man aged 35 to 55 in good health and CMV-seropositive. CDR3: CASNRGRGEKLFF. The CDR3 DNA sequence: TGTGCCAGCAACAGGGGGCGCGGTGAAAAACTGTTTTTT.